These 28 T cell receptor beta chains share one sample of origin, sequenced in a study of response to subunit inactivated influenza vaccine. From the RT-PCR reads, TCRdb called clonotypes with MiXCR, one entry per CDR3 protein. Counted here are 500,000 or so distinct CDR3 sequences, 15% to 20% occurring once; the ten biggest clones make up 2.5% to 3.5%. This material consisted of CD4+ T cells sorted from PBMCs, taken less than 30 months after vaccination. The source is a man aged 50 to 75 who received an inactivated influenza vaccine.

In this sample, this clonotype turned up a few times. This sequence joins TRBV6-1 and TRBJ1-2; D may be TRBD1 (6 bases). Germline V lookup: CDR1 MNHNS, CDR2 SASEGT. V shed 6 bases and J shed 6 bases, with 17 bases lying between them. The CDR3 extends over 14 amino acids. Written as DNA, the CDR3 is TGTGCCAGCAGCCCCACAACCGGGGGCCATGGCTACACCTTC. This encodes CASSPTTGGHGYTF.

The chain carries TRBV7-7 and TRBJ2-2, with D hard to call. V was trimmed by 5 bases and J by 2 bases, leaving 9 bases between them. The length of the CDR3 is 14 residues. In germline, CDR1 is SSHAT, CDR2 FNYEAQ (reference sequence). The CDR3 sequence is CASSPGPNTGELFF. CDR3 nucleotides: TGTGCCAGCAGCCCCGGCCCAAACACCGGGGAGCTGTTTTTT.

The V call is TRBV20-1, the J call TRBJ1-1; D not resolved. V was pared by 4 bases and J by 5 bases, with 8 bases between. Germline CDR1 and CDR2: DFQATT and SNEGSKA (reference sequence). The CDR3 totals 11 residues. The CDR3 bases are TGCAGTGCTATCCGAATGACTGAAGCTTTCTTT. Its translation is CSAIRMTEAFF.

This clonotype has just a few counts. CDR3 in amino acids: CASSLLRDQPQHF. CDR3 bases: TGTGCCAGCAGTCTTCTAAGAGACCAGCCCCAGCATTTT. This rearrangement joins TRBV6-2 or TRBV6-3 to TRBJ1-5; D gene unclear. The CDR3 has 13 amino acids. The ends were cut back, 5 bases at V and 7 bases at J, with 12 bases in the middle. Germline CDR1 and CDR2: MNHEY and SVGEGT.

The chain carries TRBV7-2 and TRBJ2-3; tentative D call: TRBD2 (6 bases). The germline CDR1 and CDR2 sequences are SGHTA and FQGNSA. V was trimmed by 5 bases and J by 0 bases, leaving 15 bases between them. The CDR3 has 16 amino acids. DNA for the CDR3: TGTGCCAGCAGCACCCCCGGACTACTGAGCACAGATACGCAGTATTTT. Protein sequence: CASSTPGLLSTDTQYF.

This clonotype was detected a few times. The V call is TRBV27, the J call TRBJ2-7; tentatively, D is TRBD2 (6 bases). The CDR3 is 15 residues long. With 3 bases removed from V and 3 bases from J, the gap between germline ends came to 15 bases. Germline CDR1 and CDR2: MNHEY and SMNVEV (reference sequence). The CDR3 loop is CASSFAGREVYEQYF. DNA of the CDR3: TGTGCCAGCAGTTTCGCTGGCAGGGAGGTCTACGAGCAGTACTTC.

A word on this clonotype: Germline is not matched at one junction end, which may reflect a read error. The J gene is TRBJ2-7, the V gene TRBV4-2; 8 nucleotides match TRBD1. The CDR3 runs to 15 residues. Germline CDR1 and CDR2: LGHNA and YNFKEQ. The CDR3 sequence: CASSQEGRGLYGQYF. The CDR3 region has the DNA TGTGCCAGCAGCCAAGAAGGCAGGGGGCTCTACGGGCAGTACTTC.

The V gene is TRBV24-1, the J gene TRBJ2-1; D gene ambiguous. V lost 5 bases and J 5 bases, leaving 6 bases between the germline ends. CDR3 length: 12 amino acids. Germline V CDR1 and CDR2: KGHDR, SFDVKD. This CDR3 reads CATSANHNEQFF. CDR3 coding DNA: TGTGCCACCAGTGCAAATCACAATGAGCAGTTCTTC.

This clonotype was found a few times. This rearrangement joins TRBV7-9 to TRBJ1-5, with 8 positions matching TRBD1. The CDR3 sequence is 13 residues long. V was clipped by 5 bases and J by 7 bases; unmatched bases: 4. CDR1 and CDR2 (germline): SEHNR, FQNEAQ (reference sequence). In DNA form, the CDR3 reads TGTGCCAGCAGCGCAGGGACAGGCCAGCCCCAGCATTTT. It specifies CASSAGTGQPQHF.

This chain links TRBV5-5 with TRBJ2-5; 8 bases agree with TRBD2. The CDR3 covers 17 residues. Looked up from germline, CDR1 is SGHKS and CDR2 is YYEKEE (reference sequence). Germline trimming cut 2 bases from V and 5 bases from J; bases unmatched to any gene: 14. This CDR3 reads CASSFGLAGLYGETQYF. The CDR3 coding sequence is TGTGCCAGCAGCTTTGGCCTAGCGGGCCTCTATGGGGAGACCCAGTACTTC.

The CDR3 loop is CSVAGPTTEAFF. CDR3 in DNA: TGCAGCGTCGCGGGACCGACAACCGAAGCTTTCTTT. V is TRBV29-1 and J is TRBJ1-1; D perhaps matches TRBD1 (5 bases). Per germline, CDR1 SQVTM and CDR2 ANQGSEA. The V gene lost 6 bases and the J gene lost 8 bases, with 16 bases spanning the gap. The CDR3 length is 12 residues.

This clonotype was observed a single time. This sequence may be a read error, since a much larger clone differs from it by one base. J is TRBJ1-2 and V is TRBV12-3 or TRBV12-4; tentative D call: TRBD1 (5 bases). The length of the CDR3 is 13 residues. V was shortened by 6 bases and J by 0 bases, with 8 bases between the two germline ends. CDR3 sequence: CASRTEANYGYTF. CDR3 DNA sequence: TGTGCCAGCAGGACAGAGGCTAACTATGGCTACACCTTC.

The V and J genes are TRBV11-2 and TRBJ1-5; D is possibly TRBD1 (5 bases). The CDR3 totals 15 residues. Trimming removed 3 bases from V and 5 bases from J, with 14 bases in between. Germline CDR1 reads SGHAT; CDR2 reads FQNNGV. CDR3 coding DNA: TGTGCCAGCAGCTTTTTATCAGGGTTTTATCAGCCCCAGCATTTT. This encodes CASSFLSGFYQPQHF.

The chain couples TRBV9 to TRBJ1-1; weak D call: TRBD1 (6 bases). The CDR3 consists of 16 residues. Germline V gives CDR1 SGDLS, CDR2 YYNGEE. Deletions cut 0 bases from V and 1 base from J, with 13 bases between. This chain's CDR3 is CASSVDSRTANTEAFF. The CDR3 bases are TGTGCCAGCAGCGTAGATAGTCGGACAGCGAACACTGAAGCTTTCTTT.

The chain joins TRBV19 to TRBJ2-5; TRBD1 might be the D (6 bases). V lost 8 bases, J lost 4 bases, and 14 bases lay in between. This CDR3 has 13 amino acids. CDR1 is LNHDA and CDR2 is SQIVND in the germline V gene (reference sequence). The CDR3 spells CASSDSGRETQYF. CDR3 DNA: TGTGCCAGTTCGGACAGCGGTAGAGAGACCCAGTACTTC.

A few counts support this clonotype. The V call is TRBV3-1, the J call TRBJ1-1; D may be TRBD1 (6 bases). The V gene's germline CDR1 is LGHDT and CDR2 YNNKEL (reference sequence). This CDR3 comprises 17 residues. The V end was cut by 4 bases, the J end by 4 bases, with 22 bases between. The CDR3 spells CASSPRGGGKWGTEAFF. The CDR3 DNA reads TGTGCCAGCAGCCCCAGGGGAGGGGGGAAATGGGGCACTGAAGCTTTCTTT.

In DNA, the CDR3 is TGTGCCATCATGGCTAGCGGGAACACAGATACGCAGTATTTT. Amino acid sequence: CAIMASGNTDTQYF. The chain couples TRBV10-3 to TRBJ2-3; 9 bases agree with TRBD2. This CDR3 spans 14 amino acids. J gave up 2 bases and V 7 bases, and 4 bases lay outside the gene matches. CDR1 is ENHRY, CDR2 SYGVKD, per germline.

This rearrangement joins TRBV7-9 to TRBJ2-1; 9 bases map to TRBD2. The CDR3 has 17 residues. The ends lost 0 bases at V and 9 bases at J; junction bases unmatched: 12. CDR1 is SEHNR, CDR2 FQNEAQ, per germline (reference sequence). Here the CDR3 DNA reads TGTGCCAGCAGCTTAGCGGGTAGCGGGAGAGGGAACGGTGAGCAGTTCTTC. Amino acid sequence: CASSLAGSGRGNGEQFF.

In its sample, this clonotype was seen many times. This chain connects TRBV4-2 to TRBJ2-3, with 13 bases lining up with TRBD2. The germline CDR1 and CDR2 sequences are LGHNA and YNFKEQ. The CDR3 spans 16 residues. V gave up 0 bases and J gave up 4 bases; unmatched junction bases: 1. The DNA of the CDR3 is TGTGCCAGCAGCCAAGATGGGACTAGCGGGGCAGATACGCAGTATTTT. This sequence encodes CASSQDGTSGADTQYF.

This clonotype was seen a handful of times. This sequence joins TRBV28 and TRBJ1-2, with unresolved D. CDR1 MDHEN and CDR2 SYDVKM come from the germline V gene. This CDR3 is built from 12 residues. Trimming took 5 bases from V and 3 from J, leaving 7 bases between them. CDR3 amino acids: CASSALDYGYTF. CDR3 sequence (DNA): TGTGCCAGCAGTGCACTAGACTATGGCTACACCTTC.

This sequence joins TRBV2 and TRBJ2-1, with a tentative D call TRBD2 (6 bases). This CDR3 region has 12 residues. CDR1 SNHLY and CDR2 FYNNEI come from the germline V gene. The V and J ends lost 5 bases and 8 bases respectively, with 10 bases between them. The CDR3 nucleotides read TGTGCCAGCAGTTCGGAGGGCGATGAGCAGTTCTTC. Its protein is CASSSEGDEQFF.

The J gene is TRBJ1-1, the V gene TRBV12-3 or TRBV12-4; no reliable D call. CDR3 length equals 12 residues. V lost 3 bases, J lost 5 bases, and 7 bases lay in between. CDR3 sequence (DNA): TGTGCCAGCAGTTTCAGTCGAACTGAAGCTTTCTTT. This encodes CASSFSRTEAFF.

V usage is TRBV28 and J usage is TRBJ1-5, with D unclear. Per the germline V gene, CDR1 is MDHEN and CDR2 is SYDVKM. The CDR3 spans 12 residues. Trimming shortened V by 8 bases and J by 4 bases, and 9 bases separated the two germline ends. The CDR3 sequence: CASATGNQPQHF. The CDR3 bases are TGTGCCAGCGCAACTGGAAATCAGCCCCAGCATTTT.

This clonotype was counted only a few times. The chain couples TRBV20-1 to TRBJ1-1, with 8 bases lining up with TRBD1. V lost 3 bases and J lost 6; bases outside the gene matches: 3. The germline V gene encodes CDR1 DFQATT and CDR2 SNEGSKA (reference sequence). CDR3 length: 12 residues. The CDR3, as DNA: TGCAGTGCTAGGCTACAGGGGGCTGAAGCTTTCTTT. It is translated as CSARLQGAEAFF.

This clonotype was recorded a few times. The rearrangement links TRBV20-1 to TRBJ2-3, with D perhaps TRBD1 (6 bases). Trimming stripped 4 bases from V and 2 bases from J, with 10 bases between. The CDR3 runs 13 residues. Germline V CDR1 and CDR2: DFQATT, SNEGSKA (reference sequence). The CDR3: CSAKGHSTDTQYF. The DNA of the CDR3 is TGCAGTGCTAAGGGACATTCCACAGATACGCAGTATTTT.

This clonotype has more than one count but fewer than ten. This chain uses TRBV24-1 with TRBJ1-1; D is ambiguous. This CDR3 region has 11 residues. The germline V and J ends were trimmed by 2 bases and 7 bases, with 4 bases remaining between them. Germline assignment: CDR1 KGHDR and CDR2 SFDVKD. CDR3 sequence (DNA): TGTGCCACCAGTGATTCGGTTGAAGCTTTCTTT. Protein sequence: CATSDSVEAFF.

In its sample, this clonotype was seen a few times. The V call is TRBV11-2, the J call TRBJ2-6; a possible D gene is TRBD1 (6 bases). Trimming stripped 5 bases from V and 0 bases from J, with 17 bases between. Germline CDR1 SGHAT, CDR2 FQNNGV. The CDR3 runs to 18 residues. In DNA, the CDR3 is TGTGCCAGCAGCCCTGGGACAAATAAGAGCTCTGGGGCCAACGTCCTGACTTTC. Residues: CASSPGTNKSSGANVLTF.

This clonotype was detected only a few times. CDR3 in DNA: TGCAGCGTCGGGCAGGGGACATCCCTCCAGCCCCAGCATTTT. It encodes CSVGQGTSLQPQHF. This chain joins TRBV29-1 and TRBJ1-5; the D gene is possibly TRBD1 (6 bases). Deletions cut 6 bases from V and 7 bases from J, with 19 bases between. Germline lookup yields CDR1 SQVTM and CDR2 ANQGSEA. This CDR3 has 14 residues.